The 18 T cell receptor beta chains presented below share a single source sample, sequenced in a study of identical twins. MiXCR, applied by TCRdb to the 5' RACE reads, yields one record per CDR3 protein. This table has fewer than 650,000 distinct CDR3 sequences, about 7.1% appearing once. The same data also went into a second study, on yellow fever vaccine responses in identical twins.

Sequenced input: PBMCs. The receptors come from a woman between 18 and 29 years old in good health.

The chain carries TRBV5-4 and TRBJ2-1; D is uncertain. The V gene's germline CDR1 is SGHNT and CDR2 YYREEE (reference sequence). The CDR3 loop spans 12 amino acids. The germline V and J ends were trimmed by 6 bases and 7 bases, with 11 bases remaining between them. The CDR3 region is CASTEVGNEQFF. The DNA of the CDR3 is TGTGCCAGCACCGAAGTGGGAAATGAGCAGTTCTTC. The variable domain in full, completed from reference TRBV5-4 and TRBJ2-1, reads ETGVTQSPTHLIKTRGQQVTLRCSSQSGHNTVSWYQQALGQGPQFIFQYYREEENGRGNFPPRFSGLQFPNYSSELNVNALELDDSALYLCASTEVGNEQFFGPGTRLTVL.

This clonotype occurred many times. This chain uses TRBV7-6 with TRBJ2-3; D possibly corresponds to TRBD1 (6 bases). V was trimmed by 1 base and J by 5 bases, leaving 10 bases between them. CDR1 is SGHVS and CDR2 is FNYEAQ in the germline V gene. This CDR3 is built from 14 residues. As DNA, the CDR3 is TGTGCCAGCAGCTTAGGTATAGGGGGAGATACGCAGTATTTT. Its translation: CASSLGIGGDTQYF.

This clonotype was found many times. This chain uses TRBV7-9 with TRBJ1-1; 7 bases align to TRBD1. The CDR3 totals 15 residues. V shed 1 base, J shed 1 base, and the junction held 3 bases outside the gene matches. Germline V lookup: CDR1 SEHNR, CDR2 FQNEAQ (reference sequence). The CDR3 DNA is TGTGCCAGCAGCTTAGGGGACAGAGAGAACACTGAAGCTTTCTTT. Translated: CASSLGDRENTEAFF.

This clonotype has only a few counts. The CDR3 region has the DNA TGTGCCAGCAGTGCCACACTATGGAACCTTTGGAATGAGCAGTTCTTC. Encoded protein: CASSATLWNLWNEQFF. The chain uses TRBV6-1 and TRBJ2-1; no clear D gene. V was shortened by 4 bases and J by 7 bases, with 20 bases between the two germline ends. Germline V gene lookup returns CDR1 MNHNS and CDR2 SASEGT. The CDR3 length is 16 residues.

This clonotype was detected ten times or more. J is TRBJ2-1 and V is TRBV7-2; 7 bases map to TRBD2. The germline V gene encodes CDR1 SGHTA and CDR2 FQGNSA. The V gene end was trimmed by 7 bases and the J gene end by 6 bases; junction bases not matched to a gene: 6. The CDR3 is 13 amino acids. CDR3 protein: CASTDGGVNEQFF. In DNA, the CDR3 is TGTGCCAGCACCGATGGGGGGGTCAATGAGCAGTTCTTC.

This clonotype was counted ten times or more. The chain carries TRBV10-3 and TRBJ1-3; D may be TRBD1 (5 bases). The CDR3 length is 14 residues. Germline V lookup: CDR1 ENHRY, CDR2 SYGVKD. The germline V and J ends were trimmed by 6 bases and 6 bases, with 15 bases remaining between them. The DNA of the CDR3 is TGTGCCATCAGGACCGACCTGACAGAAAACACCATATATTTT. This codes for CAIRTDLTENTIYF.

The V gene is TRBV28, the J gene TRBJ2-4; possible D gene TRBD1, 5 bases. The CDR3 covers 13 residues. Trimming cost V 7 bases and J 6 bases, with 13 bases left between them. Looked up from germline, CDR1 is MDHEN and CDR2 is SYDVKM. CDR3 DNA: TGTGCCAGCAAATGGGGCAGTGGAAACATTCAGTACTTC. It is translated as CASKWGSGNIQYF.

This clonotype was seen a few times. This sequence joins TRBV29-1 and TRBJ2-2; no clear D. The germline V gene has CDR1 SQVTM and CDR2 ANQGSEA. The length of the CDR3 is 14 residues. V dropped 4 bases and J dropped 0 bases, with 9 bases sitting between them. DNA for the CDR3: TGCAGCGTTGGGAGCGTCGCGAACACCGGGGAGCTGTTTTTT. This codes for CSVGSVANTGELFF.

This clonotype was recorded many times. DNA for the CDR3: TGTGCCAGCAGCTCTCCGGGACTAGGAGGCACCGGGGAGCTGTTTTTT. Translation gives CASSSPGLGGTGELFF. V gene TRBV7-9 combines with J gene TRBJ2-2; 8 bases align to TRBD2. The V segment lost 4 bases and the J segment 4 bases; nucleotides outside the gene matches: 8. CDR3 length: 16 amino acids. In germline, CDR1 is SEHNR, CDR2 FQNEAQ (reference sequence).

CDR3 DNA: TGTGCCACCAGCAGCCCAGGGTTTTTCTTAGGAGATACGCAGTATTTT. Its translation is CATSSPGFFLGDTQYF. J is TRBJ2-3 and V is TRBV15; TRBD1 might be the D (5 bases). Per the germline V gene, CDR1 is LNHNV and CDR2 is YYDKDF (reference sequence). V lost 3 bases to trimming and J lost 5 bases, with 18 bases between them. The CDR3 runs 16 residues.

This clonotype was counted at least ten times. The CDR3 spells CASRSGTGSNQPQHF. CDR3 in DNA: TGTGCCAGCCGGAGTGGGACAGGGAGCAATCAGCCCCAGCATTTT. The chain employs TRBV2 and TRBJ1-5, with 9 nucleotides matching TRBD1. Germline CDR1 SNHLY, CDR2 FYNNEI. The junction had 6 bases not matched to a gene; V was cut back by 8 bases and J by 1 base. The CDR3 has 15 amino acids.

This rearrangement joins TRBV20-1 to TRBJ2-7; D not certain. CDR1 is DFQATT, CDR2 SNEGSKA, per germline (reference sequence). The V end was cut by 1 base, the J end by 4 bases, with 11 bases between. The CDR3 runs 13 residues. The DNA for the CDR3 is TGCAGTGCTAGAGTGTACCCAGATTACGAGCAGTACGTC. Its translation is CSARVYPDYEQYV.

This rearrangement joins TRBV4-1 to TRBJ2-7; 8 nucleotides agree with TRBD2. CDR3 length: 16 amino acids. Germline V gene lookup returns CDR1 MGHRA and CDR2 YSYEKL. The CDR3, as DNA: TGCGCCAGCAGCCAAGATCTTGGCGGGGGGTACTACGAGCTGTACGTC. Translation: CASSQDLGGGYYELYV.

This clonotype was observed many times. This rearrangement joins TRBV11-2 to TRBJ2-7; tentative D call: TRBD1 (5 bases). Germline V CDR1 and CDR2: SGHAT, FQNNGV. V lost 1 base and J lost 6, with 10 bases in between. The CDR3 contains 13 residues. The CDR3 spells CASSLVSGSEQYV. CDR3 nucleotides: TGTGCCAGCAGCTTAGTATCAGGGTCCGAGCAGTACGTC.

This clonotype was seen repeatedly, ten times or more. The chain has TRBV4-2 and TRBJ2-5, with 8 bases that match TRBD2. Trimming cost V 0 bases and J 0 bases; bases outside gene matches: 9. The CDR3 is 18 amino acids. Germline V gene data show CDR1 as LGHNA and CDR2 as YNFKEQ. CDR3 amino acids: CASSQEPSAGANQETQYF. CDR3 coding DNA: TGTGCCAGCAGCCAAGAACCATCAGCGGGGGCTAACCAAGAGACCCAGTACTTC.

This clonotype has a count of ten or more. J is TRBJ2-3 and V is TRBV9; D tentatively fits TRBD1 or TRBD2 (5 bases each). CDR1 and CDR2 from the germline V gene are SGDLS and YYNGEE. The V end was cut by 0 bases, the J end by 6 bases, with 14 bases between. The CDR3 is made up of 15 amino acids. CDR3 nucleotide sequence: TGTGCCAGCAGCGTAGATGGGGGACCCCGCGATACGCAGTATTTT. It codes for CASSVDGGPRDTQYF.

There are many counts of this clonotype. The chain links TRBV20-1 to TRBJ2-1; 9 nucleotides agree with TRBD1. CDR1 is DFQATT, CDR2 SNEGSKA, per germline (reference sequence). The junction had 9 bases not matched to a gene; V was cut back by 6 bases and J by 3 bases. This CDR3 spans 15 amino acids. The CDR3 coding sequence is TGCAGTGCGCCATACGGACAGGGGAACTACAATGAGCAGTTCTTC. Protein product: CSAPYGQGNYNEQFF.

The chain recombines TRBV2 with TRBJ2-1, with unresolved D. V was pared by 1 base and J by 6 bases, with 7 bases between. The CDR3 contains 13 residues. Germline CDR1 reads SNHLY; CDR2 reads FYNNEI. CDR3 sequence (DNA): TGTGCCAGCAGTGAAGAGCGTTTCAATGAGCAGTTCTTC. Amino acids: CASSEERFNEQFF.